Listed below are T cell receptor beta chains from one sample, sequenced in a study of blood T cell repertoires in COVID-19. Produced via immunoSEQ multiplex PCR; TCRdb's table is partial and in-frame only. Of around 300,000 clones in the sample, 75% to 90% are singletons; the top ten hold 1.7%. Sequenced sample: PBMCs or T cells enriched from blood (not recorded which). These receptors all come from a woman aged 40 to 55 who had recovered from COVID-19. Each CDR3 is given with its conserved first and last residue. A D gene is named only where the DNA matches it firmly. Only some rows state a clone size, as once, few, many or a class for expanded clones.

>TRBV4-1|TRBJ1-2|.|TRBD1
TGCGCCAGCAGCCAAAGAAGCCGCGGACAGGGCCCTAACTATGGCTACACCTTC
CASSQRSRGQGPNYGYTF
>TRBV27|TRBJ2-7|.|TRBD1
TGTGCCAGCACCAGGACAGGGGCCAACATCTACGAGCAGTACTTC
CASTRTGANIYEQYF
>TRBV6-6|TRBJ1-2|once|.
TGTGCCAGCAGGCCTCCGGGACACCTAATGGGCTACACCTTC
CASRPPGHLMGYTF
>TRBV2|TRBJ2-1|.|.
TGTGCCAGCAGTGAACAGGGTCCCTACAATGAGCAGTTCTTC
CASSEQGPYNEQFF
>TRBV20-1|TRBJ2-1|.|TRBD2
TGCAGTGCTAGTTCTGTCAGCGGGGGGTCCTACAATGAGCAGTTCTTC
CSASSVSGGSYNEQFF
>TRBV19|TRBJ2-1|.|.
TGTGCCAGTAGTAAGACTTCTAGCAATTACAATGAGCAGTTCTTC
CASSKTSSNYNEQFF
>TRBV9|TRBJ1-2|.|.
TGTGCCAGCAGCGTAGCTATAGGGGTATCGTCCCTCGGTGGCTACACCTTC
CASSVAIGVSSLGGYTF
>TRBV9|TRBJ2-1|.|.
TGTGCCAGCAGCCCGGGAAGAAGCTCCTACAATGAGCAGTTCTTC
CASSPGRSSYNEQFF
>TRBV5-1|TRBJ1-2|few|TRBD1
TGCGCCAGCAGCCCGGGACAGAGGAAAAACTATGGCTACACCTTC
CASSPGQRKNYGYTF
>TRBV9|TRBJ1-3|.|.
TGTGCCAGCGGTCAGGGTCTCTCTGGAAACACCATATATTTT
CASGQGLSGNTIYF
>TRBV4-1|TRBJ2-1|.|.
TGCGCCAGCAGCCAAGGCCGAGTTTCCAATGAGCAGTTCTTC
CASSQGRVSNEQFF
>TRBV3-1/TRBV3-2|TRBJ1-2|many|.
TGTGCCAGCAGCCAAGGGGCAAATGGACTAGGGCATGGCTACACCTTC
CASSQGANGLGHGYTF
>TRBV7-9|TRBJ1-2|.|.
TGTGCCAGCAGCTTTTCAGTCGCCGTTAACTATGGCTACACCTTC
CASSFSVAVNYGYTF
>TRBV24-1|TRBJ2-5|.|TRBD1
TGTGCCACCAGTGACCCCGGGACAGGGCAGGGAGAGACCCAGTACTTC
CATSDPGTGQGETQYF
>TRBV11-2|TRBJ1-1|.|.
TGTGCCAGCAGCTTATTGGGTAGGAGGCGGTTGACTGAAGCTTTCTTT
CASSLLGRRRLTEAFF
>TRBV7-2|TRBJ2-3|.|TRBD1
TGTGCCAGCAGCTTAAGGACAGGCCAGCAGTATTTT
CASSLRTGQQYF
>TRBV24-1|TRBJ2-1|.|TRBD1
TGTGCCACCAGTGATACTCGGACAGGGGGCAATGAGCAGTTCTTC
CATSDTRTGGNEQFF
>TRBV6-2/TRBV6-3|TRBJ2-1|.|TRBD2
TGTGCCAGCAGTTACCGAGTCCCGGGACTAGCGGTGATGTCCTACAATGAGCAGTTCTTC
CASSYRVPGLAVMSYNEQFF
>TRBV5-4|TRBJ1-1|few|.
TGTGCCAGCAGCTTGGGTCCAGGGGAAGGCACTGAAGCTTTCTTT
CASSLGPGEGTEAFF
>TRBV3-1/TRBV3-2|TRBJ2-1|.|TRBD2
TGTGCCAGCAGCCAAGTTCGAACTAGCGGGATCGGTGAGCAGTTCTTC
CASSQVRTSGIGEQFF
>TRBV27|TRBJ2-7|once|TRBD1
TGTGCCAGCAGTTTATCAGGGCTGGACAGGGTTATTTCCTACGAGCAGTACTTC
CASSLSGLDRVISYEQYF
>TRBV5-4|TRBJ2-7|.|TRBD1
TGTGCCAGCAGTTCCAGGGCGGGCCAGGGGGCGGGCTACGAGCAGTACTTC
CASSSRAGQGAGYEQYF
>TRBV6-1|TRBJ1-1|.|.
TGTGCCAGCAGTGACAGGGCTACTGAAGCTTTCTTT
CASSDRATEAFF
>TRBV5-1|TRBJ2-2|.|TRBD2
TGCGCCAGCAGCTCGGGACTAGCGGACACCGGGGAGCTGTTTTTT
CASSSGLADTGELFF
>TRBV4-2|TRBJ2-4|.|TRBD1
TGTGCCAGCAGCCAAGGATTAGCACAGGGGGCGAACATTCAGTACTTC
CASSQGLAQGANIQYF
>TRBV6-2/TRBV6-3|TRBJ2-1|.|.
TGTGCCAGCAGTTACTCCCGGGGGTCTGCTTCCTACAATGAGCAGTTCTTC
CASSYSRGSASYNEQFF
>TRBV7-9|TRBJ2-1|.|TRBD2
TGTGCCAGCAGACCACTAGCGTTTAGCTCCTACAATGAGCAGTTCTTC
CASRPLAFSSYNEQFF
>TRBV19|TRBJ1-6|.|.
TGTGCCAGTAGTCCGAGTGTCCCAAATGGACCCCTCCACTTT
CASSPSVPNGPLHF
>TRBV4-2|TRBJ1-2|.|.
TGTGCCAGCAGCCGTCGCGGGGGGGGCCGCGGCTACACCTTC
CASSRRGGGRGYTF
>TRBV5-1|TRBJ1-1|.|TRBD1
TGCGCCAGCATCGAGCGGACAGGGAAGAACACTGAAGCTTTCTTT
CASIERTGKNTEAFF
>TRBV5-4|TRBJ2-4|once|TRBD1
TGTGCCAGCAGCTGGGGACAGGGCGCCTCAAACATTCAGTACTTC
CASSWGQGASNIQYF
>TRBV6-5|TRBJ1-6|once|TRBD1
TGTGCCAGCAGTAAACCGGGACAGGGGGGCTCACCCCTCCACTTT
CASSKPGQGGSPLHF
>TRBV5-1|TRBJ2-1|.|.
TGCGCCAGCAGCGCGACAGCTACCCTTTACAATGAGCAGTTCTTC
CASSATATLYNEQFF
>TRBV27|TRBJ1-2|.|.
TGTGCCAGCACATCTTTCCTCAGACAGCATCTTAACTATGGCTACACCTTC
CASTSFLRQHLNYGYTF
>TRBV24-1|TRBJ1-6|once|.
TGTGCCACCAGTGTTTCCGCGCCAAATTCACCCCTCCACTTT
CATSVSAPNSPLHF
>TRBV5-5|TRBJ2-7|.|TRBD2
TGTGCCAGCAACCAATTGGGAGGGTCCGACGAGCAGTACTTC
CASNQLGGSDEQYF
>TRBV27|TRBJ2-1|.|.
TGTGCCAGCAGTTCGGACACGTTCTCCTACAATGAGCAGTTCTTC
CASSSDTFSYNEQFF
>TRBV6-5|TRBJ1-2|.|.
TGTGCCAGCAGCCCCAGGCCTAACTATGGCTACACCTTC
CASSPRPNYGYTF
>TRBV5-6|TRBJ2-7|many|TRBD2
TGTGCCAGCAGCTCCGGACTAGCGGGGGCCCACCCTACGCCGGACTTC
CASSSGLAGAHPTPDF
>TRBV5-1|TRBJ1-1|.|.
TGCGCCAGCAGCCAAGGACGGGAGCGAGGAGAAGCTTTCTTT
CASSQGRERGEAFF
>TRBV27|TRBJ1-2|.|.
TGTGCCAGCAGCCTACGTGCGGCAGGGTCTCTAAGCTACACCTTC
CASSLRAAGSLSYTF
>TRBV30|TRBJ2-1|.|TRBD2
TGTGCCTGGAGTCTAAGGATCCTAAGCGGGAGCTACAATGAGCAGTTCTTC
CAWSLRILSGSYNEQFF
>TRBV5-8|TRBJ1-4|.|TRBD1
TGTGCCAGCAGCTTGGAAGGTTACAGGGGAGCTAATGAAAAACTGTTTTTT
CASSLEGYRGANEKLFF
>TRBV19|TRBJ1-2|.|.
TGTGCCAGTTTTTCCCTCCCCTTCTATGGCTACACCTTC
CASFSLPFYGYTF